A selection of T cell receptor beta chains follows, all from one sample in a study of human T cells and chemical hapten exposure. In TCRdb, the RACE reads were re-called with MiXCR into one record per CDR3 protein. The sample lists a few hundred thousand distinct CDR3 sequences; around 5.5% were seen once. The sequencing used whole blood, collected in connection with sensitization to the hapten diphenylcyclopropenone (DPC). Receptor source: a woman younger than 30 with alopecia areata. Some clones in this sample may be carry-over from other donors' samples. CDR3s include the opening cysteine and the closing phenylalanine or tryptophan. A D gene is named only where the DNA matches it firmly. Some rows mark clone size as missing; the rest say once, few, many or name a class of expanded clone.

d_gene: TRBD2
j_gene: TRBJ2-3
v_gene: TRBV20-1
abundance: few
CDR3aa: CSARVIAGLDTQYF
CDR3nt: TGCAGTGCTAGAGTGATAGCGGGATTGGATACGCAGTATTTT

d_gene: .
j_gene: TRBJ1-6
v_gene: TRBV6-6
abundance: few
CDR3aa: CASSYALPGWDSPLHF
CDR3nt: TGTGCCAGCAGTTACGCGTTGCCGGGTTGGGATTCACCCCTCCACTTT

d_gene: .
j_gene: TRBJ1-1
v_gene: TRBV6-2/TRBV6-3
abundance: .
CDR3aa: CASSPSYTEAFF
CDR3nt: TGTGCCAGCAGCCCTAGCTACACTGAAGCTTTCTTT

d_gene: TRBD1
j_gene: TRBJ1-1
v_gene: TRBV5-1
abundance: many
CDR3aa: CASSLDGQGDTEAFF
CDR3nt: TGCGCCAGCAGCTTGGATGGACAGGGGGACACTGAAGCTTTCTTT

d_gene: TRBD1
j_gene: TRBJ1-4
v_gene: TRBV7-4
abundance: many
CDR3aa: CASSLALRRQGNEKLFF
CDR3nt: TGTGCCAGCAGCTTAGCGCTAAGACGACAGGGGAATGAAAAACTGTTTTTT

d_gene: .
j_gene: TRBJ1-5
v_gene: TRBV7-9
abundance: few
CDR3aa: CASSPLGGPRGKPQHF
CDR3nt: TGTGCCAGCAGCCCATTGGGGGGACCGCGAGGGAAGCCCCAGCATTTT

d_gene: .
j_gene: TRBJ2-1
v_gene: TRBV18
abundance: few
CDR3aa: CASSPLAQSSYNEQFF
CDR3nt: TGTGCCAGCTCACCATTAGCTCAGAGCTCCTACAATGAGCAGTTCTTC

d_gene: .
j_gene: TRBJ1-4
v_gene: TRBV28
abundance: many
CDR3aa: CASSLTAENEKLFF
CDR3nt: TGTGCCAGCAGTTTAACGGCGGAAAATGAAAAACTGTTTTTT

d_gene: TRBD1
j_gene: TRBJ2-1
v_gene: TRBV4-3
abundance: few
CDR3aa: CASSQEGTGYNEQFF
CDR3nt: TGCGCCAGCAGCCAAGAAGGGACAGGGTACAATGAGCAGTTCTTC

d_gene: .
j_gene: TRBJ1-6
v_gene: TRBV18
abundance: many
CDR3aa: CASSPKQGGSPLHF
CDR3nt: TGTGCCAGCTCACCAAAACAGGGTGGTTCACCCCTCCACTTT

d_gene: .
j_gene: TRBJ2-3
v_gene: TRBV7-9
abundance: .
CDR3aa: CASSLAGKDTQYF
CDR3nt: TGTGCCAGCAGCTTAGCGGGGAAAGATACGCAGTATTTT

d_gene: TRBD1
j_gene: TRBJ1-3
v_gene: TRBV27
abundance: .
CDR3aa: CASMRTGYPPSGNTIYF
CDR3nt: TGTGCCAGCATGAGGACAGGGTATCCACCCTCTGGAAACACCATATATTTT

d_gene: TRBD2
j_gene: TRBJ2-3
v_gene: TRBV7-2
abundance: many
CDR3aa: CASSFRGGPYTDTQYF
CDR3nt: TGTGCCAGCAGCTTTCGCGGGGGGCCCTACACAGATACGCAGTATTTT

d_gene: .
j_gene: TRBJ2-7
v_gene: TRBV20-1
abundance: .
CDR3aa: CSARVLQEYEQYF
CDR3nt: TGCAGTGCTAGGGTTTTGCAAGAGTACGAGCAGTACTTC

d_gene: .
j_gene: TRBJ2-1
v_gene: TRBV10-3
abundance: many
CDR3aa: CAISSPNEQFF
CDR3nt: TGTGCCATCAGTAGCCCCAATGAGCAGTTCTTC

d_gene: TRBD1
j_gene: TRBJ2-4
v_gene: TRBV7-2
abundance: many
CDR3aa: CASSSNPGQGAPKNIQYF
CDR3nt: TGTGCCAGCAGCTCAAATCCCGGACAGGGGGCACCCAAAAACATTCAGTACTTC

d_gene: .
j_gene: TRBJ2-7
v_gene: TRBV27
abundance: .
CDR3aa: CASSLQGGHEQYF
CDR3nt: TGTGCCAGCAGTCTACAGGGTGGTCACGAGCAGTACTTC

d_gene: TRBD2
j_gene: TRBJ2-3
v_gene: TRBV6-5
abundance: few
CDR3aa: CASSPGLLQSTDTQYF
CDR3nt: TGTGCCAGCAGCCCGGGACTACTCCAATCCACAGATACGCAGTATTTT